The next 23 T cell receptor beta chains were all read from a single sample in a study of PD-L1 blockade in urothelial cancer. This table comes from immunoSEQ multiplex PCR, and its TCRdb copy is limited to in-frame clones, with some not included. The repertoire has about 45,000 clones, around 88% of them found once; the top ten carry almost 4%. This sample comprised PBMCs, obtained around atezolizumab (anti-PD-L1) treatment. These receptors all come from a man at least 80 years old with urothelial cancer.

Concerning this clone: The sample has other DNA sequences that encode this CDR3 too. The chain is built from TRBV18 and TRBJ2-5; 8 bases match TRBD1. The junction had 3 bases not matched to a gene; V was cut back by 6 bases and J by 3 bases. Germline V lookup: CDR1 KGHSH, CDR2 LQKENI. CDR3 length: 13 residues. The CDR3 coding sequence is TGTGCCAGCTCCAGGGGGCAGAAAGAGACCCAGTACTTC. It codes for CASSRGQKETQYF.

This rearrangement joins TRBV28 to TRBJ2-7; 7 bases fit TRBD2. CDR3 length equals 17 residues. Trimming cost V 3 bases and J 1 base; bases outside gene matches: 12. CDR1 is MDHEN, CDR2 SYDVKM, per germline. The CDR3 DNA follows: TGTGCCAGCAGTTTGGGCGGGAGCGCGGGGAGGTCCTACGAGCAGTACTTC. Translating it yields CASSLGGSAGRSYEQYF.

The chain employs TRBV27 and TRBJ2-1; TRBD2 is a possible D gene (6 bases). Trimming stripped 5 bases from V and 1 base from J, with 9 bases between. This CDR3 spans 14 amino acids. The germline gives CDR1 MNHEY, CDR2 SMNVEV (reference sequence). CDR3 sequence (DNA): TGTGCCAGCAGTCATCGGGAGTCCTACAATGAGCAGTTCTTC. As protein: CASSHRESYNEQFF.

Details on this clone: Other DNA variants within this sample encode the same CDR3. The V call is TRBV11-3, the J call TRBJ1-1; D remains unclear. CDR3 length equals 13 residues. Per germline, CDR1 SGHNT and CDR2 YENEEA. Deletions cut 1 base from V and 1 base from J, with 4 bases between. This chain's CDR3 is CASSLGANTEAFF. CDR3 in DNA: TGTGCCAGCAGCTTAGGCGCGAACACTGAAGCTTTCTTT.

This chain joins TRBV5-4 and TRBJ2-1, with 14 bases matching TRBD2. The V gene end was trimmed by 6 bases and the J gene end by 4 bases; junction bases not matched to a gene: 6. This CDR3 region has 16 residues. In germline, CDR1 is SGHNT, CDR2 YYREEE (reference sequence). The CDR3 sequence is CASTVGLAGAYNEQFF. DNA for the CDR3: TGTGCCAGCACCGTGGGACTAGCGGGAGCATACAATGAGCAGTTCTTC.

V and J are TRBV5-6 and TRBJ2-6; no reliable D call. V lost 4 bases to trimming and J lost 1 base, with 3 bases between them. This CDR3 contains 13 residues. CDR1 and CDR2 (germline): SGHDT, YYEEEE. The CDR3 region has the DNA TGTGCCAGCAGCCTATCTGGGGCCAACGTCCTGACTTTC. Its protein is CASSLSGANVLTF.

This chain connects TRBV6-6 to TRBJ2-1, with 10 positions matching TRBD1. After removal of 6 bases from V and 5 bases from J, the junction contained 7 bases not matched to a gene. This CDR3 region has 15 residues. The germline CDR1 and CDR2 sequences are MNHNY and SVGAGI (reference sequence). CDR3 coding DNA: TGTGCCAGCAGCTCGAACGACAGGGGGCACAATGAGCAGTTCTTC. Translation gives CASSSNDRGHNEQFF.

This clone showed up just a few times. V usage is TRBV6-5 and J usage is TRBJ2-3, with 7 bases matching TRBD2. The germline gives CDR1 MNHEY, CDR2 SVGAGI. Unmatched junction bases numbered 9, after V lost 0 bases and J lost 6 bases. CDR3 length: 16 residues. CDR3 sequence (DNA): TGTGCCAGCAGTTACTCGTGGGGGGGGAGACTTGATACGCAGTATTTT. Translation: CASSYSWGGRLDTQYF.

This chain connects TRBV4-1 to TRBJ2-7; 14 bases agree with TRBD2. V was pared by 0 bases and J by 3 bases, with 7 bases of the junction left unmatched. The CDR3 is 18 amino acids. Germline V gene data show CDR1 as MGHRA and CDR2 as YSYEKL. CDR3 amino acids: CASSQDMYGTSGSYEQYF. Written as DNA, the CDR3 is TGCGCCAGCAGCCAAGATATGTATGGGACTAGCGGGAGCTACGAGCAGTACTTC.

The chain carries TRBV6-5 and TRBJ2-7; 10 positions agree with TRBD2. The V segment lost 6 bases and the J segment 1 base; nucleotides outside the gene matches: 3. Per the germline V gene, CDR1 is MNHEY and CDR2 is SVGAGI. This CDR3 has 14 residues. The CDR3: CASRRTSGSYEQYF. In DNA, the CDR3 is TGTGCCAGCAGAAGGACTAGCGGATCCTACGAGCAGTACTTC.

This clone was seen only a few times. The CDR3 sequence: CASSLKVSSYNEQFF. The CDR3 DNA reads TGTGCCAGCAGCTTAAAAGTTAGCTCCTACAATGAGCAGTTCTTC. V and J are TRBV11-2 and TRBJ2-1; the D is unclear. V gave up 2 bases and J gave up 0 bases, with 8 bases separating them. Germline V gene sequence: CDR1 SGHAT, CDR2 FQNNGV. The CDR3 has 15 residues.

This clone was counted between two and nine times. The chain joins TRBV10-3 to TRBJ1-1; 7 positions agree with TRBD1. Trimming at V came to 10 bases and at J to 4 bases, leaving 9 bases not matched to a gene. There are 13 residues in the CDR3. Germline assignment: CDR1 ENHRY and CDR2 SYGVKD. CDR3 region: CATTGTDRTEAFF. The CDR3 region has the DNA TGTGCCACTACCGGGACAGATCGCACTGAAGCTTTCTTT.

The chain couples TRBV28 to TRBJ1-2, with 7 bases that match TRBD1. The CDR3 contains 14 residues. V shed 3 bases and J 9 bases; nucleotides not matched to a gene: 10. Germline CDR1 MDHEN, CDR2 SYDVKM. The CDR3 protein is CASSFETGMRSYTF. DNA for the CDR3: TGTGCCAGCAGTTTCGAGACAGGGATGAGAAGCTACACCTTC.

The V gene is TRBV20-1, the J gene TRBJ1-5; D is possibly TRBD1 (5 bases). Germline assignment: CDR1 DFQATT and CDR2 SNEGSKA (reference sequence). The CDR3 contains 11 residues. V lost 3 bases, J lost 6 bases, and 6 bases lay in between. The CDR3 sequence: CSASRGQPQHF. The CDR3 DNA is TGCAGTGCTAGTAGGGGTCAGCCCCAGCATTTT.

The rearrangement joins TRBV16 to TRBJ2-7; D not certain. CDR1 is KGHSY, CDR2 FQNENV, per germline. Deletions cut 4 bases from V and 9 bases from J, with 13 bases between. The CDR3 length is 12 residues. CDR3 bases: TGTGCCAGCAGCCCCTATTCGGCAGGGCAGTACTTC. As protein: CASSPYSAGQYF.

CDR3 amino acids: CASSYRDLRNGKLFF. DNA for the CDR3: TGTGCCAGCAGTTACAGAGATTTACGAAACGGAAAACTGTTTTTT. The J gene is TRBJ1-4, the V gene TRBV6-6, with D unclear. The CDR3 extends over 15 amino acids. Germline CDR1 MNHNY, CDR2 SVGAGI (reference sequence). Trimming took off 2 bases at V and 10 bases at J, with 17 bases between the two ends.

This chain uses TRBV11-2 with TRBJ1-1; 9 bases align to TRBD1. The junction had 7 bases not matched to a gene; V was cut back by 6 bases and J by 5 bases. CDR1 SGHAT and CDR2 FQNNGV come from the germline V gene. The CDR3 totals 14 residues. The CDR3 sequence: CASSYRGLVTEAFF. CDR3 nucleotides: TGTGCCAGCAGTTACAGGGGGCTTGTGACTGAAGCTTTCTTT.

CDR3 nucleotide sequence: TGCGCCAGCAGCCCAGGACTAGCGGGAGGTGAGCGGGATACGCAGTATTTT. Its translation: CASSPGLAGGERDTQYF. The chain employs TRBV5-1 and TRBJ2-3; 14 bases fit TRBD2. This CDR3 spans 17 amino acids. CDR1 is SGHRS and CDR2 is YFSETQ in the germline V gene. V lost 4 bases to trimming and J lost 6 bases; unmatched junction nucleotides: 10.

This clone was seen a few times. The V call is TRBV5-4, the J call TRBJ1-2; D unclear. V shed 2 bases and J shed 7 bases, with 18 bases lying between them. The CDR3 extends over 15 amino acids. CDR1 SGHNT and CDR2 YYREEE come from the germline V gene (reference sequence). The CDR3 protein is CASSFKEGVTTGYTF. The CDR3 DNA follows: TGTGCCAGCAGCTTTAAGGAAGGAGTTACCACTGGCTACACCTTC.

CDR3 coding DNA: TGCAGCGTTGGAGGGGGGGGACTAGCTTCCAATGAGCAGTTCTTC. This codes for CSVGGGGLASNEQFF. This chain connects TRBV29-1 to TRBJ2-1; 9 bases are a match to TRBD2. V was clipped by 4 bases and J by 6 bases; unmatched bases: 10. This CDR3 is 15 amino acids long. Looked up from germline, CDR1 is SQVTM and CDR2 is ANQGSEA.

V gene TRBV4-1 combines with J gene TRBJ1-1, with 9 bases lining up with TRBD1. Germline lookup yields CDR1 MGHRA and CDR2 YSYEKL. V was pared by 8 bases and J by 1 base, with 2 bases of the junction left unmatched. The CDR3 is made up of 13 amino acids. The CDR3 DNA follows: TGCGCCAGCGGGGACAGGGCGAACACTGAAGCTTTCTTT. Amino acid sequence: CASGDRANTEAFF.

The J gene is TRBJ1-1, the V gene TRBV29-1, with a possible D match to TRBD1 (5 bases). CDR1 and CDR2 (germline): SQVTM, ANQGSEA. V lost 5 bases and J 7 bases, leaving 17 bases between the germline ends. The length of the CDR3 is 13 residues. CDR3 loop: CSVNNYRTFEAFF. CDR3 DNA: TGCAGCGTTAACAATTACAGGACCTTTGAAGCTTTCTTT.

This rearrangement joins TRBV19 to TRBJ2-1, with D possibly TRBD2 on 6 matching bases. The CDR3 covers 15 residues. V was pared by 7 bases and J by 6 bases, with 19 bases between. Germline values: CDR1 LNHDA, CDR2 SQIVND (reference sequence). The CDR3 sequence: CASIGGAGSFNEQFF. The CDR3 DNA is TGTGCCAGTATTGGAGGGGCGGGATCATTCAATGAGCAGTTCTTC.